This is a list of T cell receptor beta chains from one sample in a study of glioma-infiltrating T cells. TCRdb re-analysed the multiplex PCR reads in MiXCR, keeping a single row per CDR3 protein. The sample has 93,000 or so distinct CDR3 sequences; less than 30% are singletons. Sequenced: glioma tissue, nonneoplastic brain tissue, or PBMCs (not recorded which). Receptor source: a human donor with low-grade glioma or glioblastoma, undergoing nonglioma brain surgery, or in good health (not recorded which). CDR3s include the opening cysteine and the closing phenylalanine or tryptophan. A D gene is named only where the DNA matches it firmly. Some rows mark clone size as missing; the rest say once, few, many or name a class of expanded clone.

d_call: -; v_call: TRBV7-9; clone_size: few; j_call: TRBJ2-3; cdr3_aa: CASSLDAGDTQYF; cdr3_nt: TGTGCCAGCAGCTTGGACGCGGGGGATACGCAGTATTTT
d_call: -; v_call: TRBV2; clone_size: many; j_call: TRBJ2-7; cdr3_aa: CASGKGSYEQYF; cdr3_nt: TGTGCCAGCGGTAAGGGGTCCTACGAGCAGTACTTC
d_call: TRBD2; v_call: TRBV20-1; clone_size: many; j_call: TRBJ2-3; cdr3_aa: CSAGGLAGENTQYF; cdr3_nt: TGCAGTGCTGGGGGACTAGCGGGGGAAAATACGCAGTATTTT
d_call: -; v_call: TRBV6-4; clone_size: -; j_call: TRBJ1-6; cdr3_aa: CASSEQVDPPLHF; cdr3_nt: TGTGCCAGCAGTGAACAGGTTGATCCACCCCTCCACTTT
d_call: -; v_call: TRBV12-3/TRBV12-4; clone_size: -; j_call: TRBJ1-5; cdr3_aa: CASSPNAGTNQPQHF; cdr3_nt: TGTGCCAGCAGTCCCAATGCGGGGACCAATCAGCCCCAGCATTTT
d_call: -; v_call: TRBV9; clone_size: few; j_call: TRBJ1-1; cdr3_aa: CASSAKTVNTEAFF; cdr3_nt: TGTGCCAGCAGCGCCAAGACAGTCAACACTGAAGCTTTCTTT
d_call: -; v_call: TRBV6-7; clone_size: many; j_call: TRBJ2-5; cdr3_aa: CASSYSQEHQETQYF; cdr3_nt: TGTGCCAGCAGTTACTCCCAGGAGCACCAAGAGACCCAGTACTTC
d_call: -; v_call: TRBV6-1; clone_size: many; j_call: TRBJ2-7; cdr3_aa: CASSRDGYEQYF; cdr3_nt: TGTGCCAGCAGTCGGGACGGCTACGAGCAGTACTTC
d_call: -; v_call: TRBV24-1; clone_size: few; j_call: TRBJ1-5; cdr3_aa: CATSESTGRNQPQHF; cdr3_nt: TGTGCCACCAGTGAAAGTACAGGTCGCAATCAGCCCCAGCATTTT
d_call: -; v_call: TRBV24-1; clone_size: -; j_call: TRBJ2-3; cdr3_aa: CATSGDIGTDTQYF; cdr3_nt: TGTGCCACCAGTGGGGACATTGGCACAGATACGCAGTATTTT
d_call: TRBD1; v_call: TRBV10-3; clone_size: many; j_call: TRBJ2-1; cdr3_aa: CAIMGQGADEQFF; cdr3_nt: TGTGCCATCATGGGACAGGGGGCAGATGAGCAGTTCTTC
d_call: -; v_call: TRBV6-1; clone_size: many; j_call: TRBJ2-7; cdr3_aa: CASSPGGGGSYEQYF; cdr3_nt: TGTGCCAGCAGCCCTGGAGGGGGGGGTTCCTACGAGCAGTACTTC
d_call: -; v_call: TRBV4-2; clone_size: many; j_call: TRBJ1-6; cdr3_aa: CASSPPGQRNSPLHF; cdr3_nt: TGTGCCAGCAGTCCCCCAGGACAGCGGAATTCACCCCTCCACTTT
d_call: TRBD1; v_call: TRBV27; clone_size: -; j_call: TRBJ1-5; cdr3_aa: CAGSPLQGARVLRNRPQHF; cdr3_nt: TGTGCCGGCAGTCCTCTACAGGGGGCGAGGGTATTGCGGAATCGGCCCCAGCATTTT
d_call: TRBD2; v_call: TRBV4-1; clone_size: few; j_call: TRBJ2-3; cdr3_aa: CASSQEVAGDQKDTQYF; cdr3_nt: TGCGCCAGCAGCCAAGAGGTAGCGGGAGATCAGAAGGATACGCAGTATTTT
d_call: TRBD2; v_call: TRBV7-3; clone_size: -; j_call: TRBJ2-5; cdr3_aa: CASSPSGGVQETQYF; cdr3_nt: TGTGCCAGCAGCCCTAGCGGCGGGGTGCAAGAGACCCAGTACTTC
d_call: -; v_call: TRBV2; clone_size: many; j_call: TRBJ1-2; cdr3_aa: CASTRLILQHGYTF; cdr3_nt: TGTGCCAGCACCCGACTGATCTTACAGCATGGCTACACCTTC
d_call: TRBD2; v_call: TRBV5-4; clone_size: few; j_call: TRBJ2-3; cdr3_aa: CASSLRLAGSTDTQYF; cdr3_nt: TGTGCCAGCAGCCTGAGACTAGCGGGTAGCACAGATACGCAGTATTTT
d_call: -; v_call: TRBV3-1; clone_size: -; j_call: TRBJ2-5; cdr3_aa: CASGQARASDGQGTQYF; cdr3_nt: TGTGCCAGCGGCCAAGCCAGGGCTAGCGATGGCCAAGGGACCCAGTACTTC
d_call: -; v_call: TRBV5-6; clone_size: -; j_call: TRBJ1-1; cdr3_aa: CASSFGQPRTEAFF; cdr3_nt: TGTGCCAGCAGCTTCGGACAGCCGCGGACTGAAGCTTTCTTT
d_call: -; v_call: TRBV6-1; clone_size: -; j_call: TRBJ2-3; cdr3_aa: CASSEAPGSGGTDTQYF; cdr3_nt: TGTGCCAGCAGTGAAGCGCCCGGGAGTGGTGGCACAGATACGCAGTATTTT
d_call: -; v_call: TRBV11-2; clone_size: -; j_call: TRBJ1-3; cdr3_aa: CASSFGTDGNTIYF; cdr3_nt: TGTGCCAGCAGCTTCGGGACTGATGGAAACACCATATATTTT
d_call: -; v_call: TRBV9; clone_size: -; j_call: TRBJ2-5; cdr3_aa: CASSAHGGSETQYF; cdr3_nt: TGTGCCAGCAGCGCCCACGGGGGCTCAGAGACCCAGTACTTC
d_call: -; v_call: TRBV27; clone_size: many; j_call: TRBJ2-7; cdr3_aa: CASSLWVGRGYEQYF; cdr3_nt: TGTGCCAGCAGTTTATGGGTGGGCAGGGGTTACGAGCAGTACTTC
d_call: TRBD2; v_call: TRBV7-2; clone_size: many; j_call: TRBJ2-3; cdr3_aa: CASSFRTSPTDTQYF; cdr3_nt: TGTGCCAGCAGCTTTAGGACTAGCCCCACAGATACGCAGTATTTT
d_call: -; v_call: TRBV19; clone_size: -; j_call: TRBJ1-2; cdr3_aa: CASRGELRNYGYTF; cdr3_nt: TGTGCCAGTAGGGGGGAGTTGCGGAACTATGGCTACACCTTC
d_call: TRBD2; v_call: TRBV11-3; clone_size: -; j_call: TRBJ2-2; cdr3_aa: CASSFLRGGVTGELFF; cdr3_nt: TGTGCCAGCAGCTTTCTCCGGGGGGGTGTCACCGGGGAGCTGTTTTTT
d_call: -; v_call: TRBV7-2; clone_size: many; j_call: TRBJ2-6; cdr3_aa: CASSSWSSGANVLTF; cdr3_nt: TGTGCCAGCAGCTCCTGGAGCTCTGGGGCCAACGTCCTGACTTTC
d_call: TRBD2; v_call: TRBV27; clone_size: -; j_call: TRBJ2-3; cdr3_aa: CVSSFGLAGRTDTQYF; cdr3_nt: TGTGTTAGCAGTTTCGGACTAGCGGGGCGCACAGATACGCAGTATTTT
d_call: -; v_call: TRBV20-1; clone_size: many; j_call: TRBJ2-7; cdr3_aa: CSARERGRGRDEQYF; cdr3_nt: TGCAGTGCTAGAGAAAGGGGCAGGGGCCGCGACGAGCAGTACTTC
d_call: -; v_call: TRBV15; clone_size: many; j_call: TRBJ2-2; cdr3_aa: CATSRDYTGELFF; cdr3_nt: TGTGCCACCAGCAGAGATTACACCGGGGAGCTGTTTTTT
d_call: TRBD1; v_call: TRBV7-9; clone_size: few; j_call: TRBJ1-2; cdr3_aa: CASNEQGVGYGYTF; cdr3_nt: TGTGCCAGCAACGAACAGGGGGTTGGCTATGGCTACACCTTC
d_call: -; v_call: TRBV24-1; clone_size: many; j_call: TRBJ1-6; cdr3_aa: CATSAKTHSPLHF; cdr3_nt: TGTGCCACCAGTGCCAAGACACACTCACCCCTCCACTTT
d_call: -; v_call: TRBV19; clone_size: -; j_call: TRBJ2-3; cdr3_aa: CASSIDASNTDTQYF; cdr3_nt: TGTGCCAGTAGTATAGATGCATCGAACACAGATACGCAGTATTTT
d_call: -; v_call: TRBV7-2; clone_size: many; j_call: TRBJ2-3; cdr3_aa: CASSPRWVSTDTQYF; cdr3_nt: TGTGCCAGCAGCCCCCGCTGGGTCTCCACAGATACGCAGTATTTT
d_call: TRBD1; v_call: TRBV7-6; clone_size: few; j_call: TRBJ2-7; cdr3_aa: CATGDRGYEQYF; cdr3_nt: TGTGCCACCGGGGACAGGGGATACGAGCAGTACTTC
d_call: -; v_call: TRBV27; clone_size: many; j_call: TRBJ1-6; cdr3_aa: CASSFGDPGESLHF; cdr3_nt: TGTGCCAGCAGTTTTGGGGACCCCGGGGAATCCCTCCACTTT
d_call: -; v_call: TRBV18; clone_size: many; j_call: TRBJ2-3; cdr3_aa: CASSPPSFGADTQYF; cdr3_nt: TGTGCCAGCTCACCACCGAGTTTTGGGGCAGATACGCAGTATTTT
d_call: -; v_call: TRBV7-9; clone_size: few; j_call: TRBJ2-5; cdr3_aa: CASSARNIETQYF; cdr3_nt: TGTGCCAGCAGCGCGCGGAATATAGAGACCCAGTACTTC
d_call: -; v_call: TRBV6-1; clone_size: medium-sized; j_call: TRBJ2-4; cdr3_aa: CATGPGGESVAKNIQYF; cdr3_nt: TGTGCCACCGGACCGGGGGGCGAGTCGGTAGCCAAAAACATTCAGTACTTC
d_call: -; v_call: TRBV18; clone_size: -; j_call: TRBJ1-1; cdr3_aa: CASSPSSEASDSFF; cdr3_nt: TGTGCCAGCTCACCCTCCTCGGAGGCAAGTGATTCTTTCTTT
d_call: -; v_call: TRBV24-1; clone_size: many; j_call: TRBJ1-2; cdr3_aa: CATSVGIDGYTF; cdr3_nt: TGTGCCACCAGTGTCGGGATTGACGGCTACACCTTC